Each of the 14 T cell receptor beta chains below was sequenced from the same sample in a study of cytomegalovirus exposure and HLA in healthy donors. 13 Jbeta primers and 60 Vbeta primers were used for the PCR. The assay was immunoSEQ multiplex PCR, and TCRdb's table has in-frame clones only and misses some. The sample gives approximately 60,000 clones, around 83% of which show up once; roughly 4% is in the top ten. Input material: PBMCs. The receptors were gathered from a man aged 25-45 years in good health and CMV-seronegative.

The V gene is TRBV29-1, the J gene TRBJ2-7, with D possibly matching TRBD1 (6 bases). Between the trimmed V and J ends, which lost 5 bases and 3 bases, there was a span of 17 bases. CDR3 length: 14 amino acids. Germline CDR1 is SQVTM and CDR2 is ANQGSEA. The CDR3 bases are TGCAGCGTTCAACCGAGGGACATAGGCTACGAGCAGTACTTC. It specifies CSVQPRDIGYEQYF.

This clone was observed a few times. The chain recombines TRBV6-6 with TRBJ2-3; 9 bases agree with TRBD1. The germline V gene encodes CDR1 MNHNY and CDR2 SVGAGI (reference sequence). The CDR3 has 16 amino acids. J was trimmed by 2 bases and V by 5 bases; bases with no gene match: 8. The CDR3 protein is CASSRSTGGVTDTQYF. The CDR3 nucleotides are TGTGCCAGCAGTCGATCGACAGGGGGAGTCACAGATACGCAGTATTTT.

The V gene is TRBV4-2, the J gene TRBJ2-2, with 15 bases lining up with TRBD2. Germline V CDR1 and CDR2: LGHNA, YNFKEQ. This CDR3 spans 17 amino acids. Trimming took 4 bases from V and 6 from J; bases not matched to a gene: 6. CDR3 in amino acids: CASSPGLAGGRAGELFF. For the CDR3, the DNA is TGTGCCAGCAGCCCTGGACTAGCGGGGGGGAGGGCCGGGGAGCTGTTTTTT.

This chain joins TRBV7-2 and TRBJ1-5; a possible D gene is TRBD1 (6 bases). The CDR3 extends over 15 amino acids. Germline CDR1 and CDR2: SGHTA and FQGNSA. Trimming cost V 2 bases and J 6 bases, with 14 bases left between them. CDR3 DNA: TGTGCCAGCAGCTTAACCGGGACATCCTCTCAGCCCCAGCATTTT. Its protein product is CASSLTGTSSQPQHF.

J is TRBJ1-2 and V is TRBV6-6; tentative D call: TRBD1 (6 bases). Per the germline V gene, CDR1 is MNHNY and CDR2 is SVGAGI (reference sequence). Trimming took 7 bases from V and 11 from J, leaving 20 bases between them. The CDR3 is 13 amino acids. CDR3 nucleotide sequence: TGTGCCAGCACCCCCGGTGGTCCTAGGGGGTACACCTTC. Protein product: CASTPGGPRGYTF.

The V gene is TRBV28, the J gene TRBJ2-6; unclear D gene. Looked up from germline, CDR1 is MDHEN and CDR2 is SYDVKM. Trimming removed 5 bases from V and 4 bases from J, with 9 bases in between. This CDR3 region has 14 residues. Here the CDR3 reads CASSTRIGANVLTF. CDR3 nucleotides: TGTGCCAGCAGTACGAGGATCGGGGCCAACGTCCTGACTTTC.

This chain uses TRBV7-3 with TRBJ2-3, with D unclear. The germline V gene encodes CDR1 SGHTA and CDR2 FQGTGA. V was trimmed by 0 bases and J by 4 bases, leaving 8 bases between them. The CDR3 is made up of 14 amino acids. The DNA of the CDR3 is TGTGCCAGCAGCTTAACGAGAGGATCAGATACGCAGTATTTT. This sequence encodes CASSLTRGSDTQYF.

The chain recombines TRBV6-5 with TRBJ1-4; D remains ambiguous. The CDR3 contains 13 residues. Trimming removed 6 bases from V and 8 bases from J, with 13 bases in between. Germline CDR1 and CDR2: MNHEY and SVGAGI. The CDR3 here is CASRRALLEKLFF. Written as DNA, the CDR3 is TGTGCCAGCAGGAGGGCGCTGCTCGAAAAACTGTTTTTT.

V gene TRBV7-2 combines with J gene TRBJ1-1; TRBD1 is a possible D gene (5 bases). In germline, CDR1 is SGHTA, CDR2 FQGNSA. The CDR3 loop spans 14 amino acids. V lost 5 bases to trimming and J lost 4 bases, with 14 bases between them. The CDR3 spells CASSKGVGGTEAFF. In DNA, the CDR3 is TGTGCCAGCAGCAAAGGGGTGGGGGGCACTGAAGCTTTCTTT.

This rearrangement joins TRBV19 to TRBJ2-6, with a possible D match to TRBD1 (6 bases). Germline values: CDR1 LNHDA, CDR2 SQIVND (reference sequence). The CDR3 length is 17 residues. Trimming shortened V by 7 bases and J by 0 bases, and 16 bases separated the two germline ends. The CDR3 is CASTSSGQSSGANVLTF. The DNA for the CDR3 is TGTGCCAGTACCTCCTCCGGACAGTCCTCTGGGGCCAACGTCCTGACTTTC.

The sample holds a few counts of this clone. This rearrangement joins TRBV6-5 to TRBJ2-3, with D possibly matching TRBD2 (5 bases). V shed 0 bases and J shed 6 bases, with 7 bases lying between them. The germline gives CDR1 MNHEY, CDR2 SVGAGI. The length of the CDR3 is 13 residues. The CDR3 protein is CASSYSSGDTQYF. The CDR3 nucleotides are TGTGCCAGCAGTTACTCGTCGGGGGATACGCAGTATTTT.

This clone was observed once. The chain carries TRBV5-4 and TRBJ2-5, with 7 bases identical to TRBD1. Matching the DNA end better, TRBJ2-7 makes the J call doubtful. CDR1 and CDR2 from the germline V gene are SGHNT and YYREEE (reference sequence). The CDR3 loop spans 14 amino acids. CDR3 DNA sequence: TGTGCCAGCAGCTCGCGACAGGGACGCCACGAGCAGTACTTC. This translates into CASSSRQGRHEQYF.

CDR3 loop: CASNPGGPYNEQFF. In DNA form, the CDR3 reads TGTGCCAGCAACCCAGGGGGTCCGTACAATGAGCAGTTCTTC. The chain combines TRBV11-2 with TRBJ2-1; TRBD1 aligns across 7 bases. J lost 4 bases, V lost 7 bases, and 7 bases had no gene match. The CDR3 is 14 residues long. The germline gives CDR1 SGHAT, CDR2 FQNNGV.

CDR3 region: CASSLGSWGRTGELFF. CDR3 DNA sequence: TGCGCCAGCAGCTTAGGCAGTTGGGGCCGAACCGGGGAGCTGTTTTTT. V and J are TRBV5-1 and TRBJ2-2; tentative D call: TRBD1 (5 bases). The germline CDR1 and CDR2 sequences are SGHRS and YFSETQ. CDR3 length: 16 residues. The V end lost 2 bases, the J end lost 5 bases, and 16 bases lay between the germline ends.